A single sample is the source of the 29 T cell receptor beta chains below, sequenced in a study of identical twins. One entry per CDR3 protein, called by TCRdb with MiXCR from the 5' RACE reads. This sample has approximately 190,000 distinct CDR3 sequences; about a sixth occur once, and the top ten carry around 40%. These data also formed part of another study, on T cells expressing NK-cell markers.

The source material was CD8+ T cells sorted from blood. These receptor sequences come from a woman aged 18-35 years in good health.

The chain couples TRBV27 to TRBJ1-1, with D maybe TRBD1 (5 bases). Looked up from germline, CDR1 is MNHEY and CDR2 is SMNVEV (reference sequence). The CDR3 runs 15 residues. V was pared by 4 bases and J by 1 base, with 13 bases between. Written as DNA, the CDR3 is TGTGCCAGCAGTTCTAACAGGAAGTCGAACACTGAAGCTTTCTTT. It encodes CASSSNRKSNTEAFF.

V and J are TRBV5-6 and TRBJ1-2; D perhaps matches TRBD1 (6 bases). V gave up 3 bases and J gave up 0 bases, with 12 bases separating them. This CDR3 comprises 15 residues. Germline CDR1 reads SGHDT; CDR2 reads YYEEEE. The CDR3 reads CASSWGAPPNYGYTF. In nucleotides, the CDR3 is TGTGCCAGCAGCTGGGGGGCACCTCCTAACTATGGCTACACCTTC.

The chain recombines TRBV3-1 with TRBJ2-3; either TRBD1 or TRBD2 may fit D (6 bases each). Trimming pared 4 bases from V and 3 bases from J, leaving 14 bases between. The CDR3 is 15 residues long. Germline CDR1 and CDR2: LGHDT and YNNKEL (reference sequence). The DNA of the CDR3 is TGTGCCAGCAGCCCCCTCGGGGGCCGTACAGATACGCAGTATTTT. This encodes CASSPLGGRTDTQYF.

Turning to this clonotype: Just one base apart from a much larger clone, this may be a read error. This rearrangement joins TRBV12-3 or TRBV12-4 to TRBJ2-1; TRBD2 matches 7 bases. CDR3 length equals 14 residues. The junction had 7 bases not matched to a gene; V was cut back by 5 bases and J by 6 bases. CDR3 amino acids: CASSLLWGGNEQFF. In nucleotides, the CDR3 is TGTGCCAGCAGTCTCCTTTGGGGGGGCAATGAGCAGTTCTTC.

The V and J genes are TRBV20-1 and TRBJ2-1; 7 nucleotides agree with TRBD2. CDR1 is DFQATT and CDR2 is SNEGSKA in the germline V gene (reference sequence). V lost 6 bases and J lost 8; bases outside the gene matches: 7. The CDR3 is made up of 12 amino acids. CDR3 residues: CSAKGTIYEQFF. Here the CDR3 DNA reads TGCAGTGCCAAAGGGACTATCTATGAGCAGTTCTTC.

This clonotype was counted only a few times. This sequence joins TRBV7-7 and TRBJ2-2, with 12 bases fitting TRBD2. There are 16 residues in the CDR3. The ends lost 5 bases at V and 7 bases at J; junction bases unmatched: 8. The V gene's germline CDR1 is SSHAT and CDR2 FNYEAQ (reference sequence). CDR3 in DNA: TGTGCCAGCAGCCCCCGACTAGCGGGAGTGGTCGGGGAGCTGTTTTTT. Protein sequence: CASSPRLAGVVGELFF.

V is TRBV27 and J is TRBJ2-7; D gene ambiguous. With 7 bases removed from V and 6 bases from J, the gap between germline ends came to 10 bases. CDR1 and CDR2 (germline): MNHEY, SMNVEV (reference sequence). The CDR3 spans 11 residues. Written as DNA, the CDR3 is TGTGCCAGCAAGGGCTTGAGCGAGCAGTACTTC. It translates to CASKGLSEQYF.

CDR3 sequence: CASSLIRDREETQYF. CDR3 in DNA: TGTGCCAGCAGTTTAATCCGGGACAGAGAAGAGACCCAGTACTTC. J is TRBJ2-5 and V is TRBV12-3 or TRBV12-4; 7 bases align to TRBD1. This CDR3 has 15 amino acids. The J segment lost 3 bases and the V segment lost 2 bases, leaving 6 bases of the junction unmatched.

V is TRBV25-1 and J is TRBJ2-7; D gene uncertain. Germline V gene sequence: CDR1 MGHDK, CDR2 SYGVNS. Trimming pared 0 bases from V and 1 base from J, leaving 10 bases between. CDR3 size: 15 residues. CDR3 sequence reads: CASSEYGRLSYEQYF. Written as DNA, the CDR3 is TGTGCCAGCAGTGAATACGGCAGGTTATCCTACGAGCAGTACTTC.

This clonotype came up a few times. The chain is built from TRBV5-5 and TRBJ1-1, with TRBD1 as a possible D gene (5 bases). CDR1 and CDR2 from the germline V gene are SGHKS and YYEKEE (reference sequence). The V end was cut by 10 bases, the J end by 3 bases, with 16 bases between. The CDR3 contains 13 residues. The CDR3 loop reads CAGQLTVYTEAFF. For the CDR3, the DNA is TGTGCCGGACAACTGACAGTCTACACTGAAGCTTTCTTT.

A few counts support this clonotype. This chain links TRBV6-2 or TRBV6-3 with TRBJ2-1; the match to TRBD2 covers 13 bases. The CDR3 contains 16 residues. Germline CDR1 and CDR2: MNHEY and SVGEGT. Unmatched junction bases numbered 4, after V lost 2 bases and J lost 6 bases. The CDR3 here is CASSYPTSGRVNEQFF. The CDR3 coding sequence is TGTGCCAGCAGTTACCCTACTAGCGGGAGGGTCAATGAGCAGTTCTTC.

The chain uses TRBV7-9 and TRBJ1-1, with D possibly matching TRBD1 (6 bases). From germline, CDR1 is SEHNR and CDR2 FQNEAQ (reference sequence). V was pared by 6 bases and J by 12 bases, with 17 bases between. There are 12 residues in the CDR3. The CDR3 nucleotides are TGTGCCAGCAGTCAGTGGGCAGGGGTGACTTTCTTT. Amino acids: CASSQWAGVTFF.

This sequence joins TRBV10-3 and TRBJ2-5; the D call may be TRBD1 or TRBD2 (5 bases each). Germline CDR1 reads ENHRY; CDR2 reads SYGVKD. Trimming left V 0 bases short and J 4 bases short, with 6 bases between. The CDR3 spans 13 residues. CDR3 region: CAISESGVETQYF. Here the CDR3 DNA reads TGTGCCATCAGTGAGTCGGGGGTAGAGACCCAGTACTTC.

This chain connects TRBV9 to TRBJ2-7; D call uncertain. The V and J ends lost 3 bases and 0 bases respectively, with 13 bases between them. The CDR3 is made up of 15 amino acids. Germline CDR1 and CDR2: SGDLS and YYNGEE. This CDR3 reads CASSGAVSVSYEQYF. DNA for the CDR3: TGTGCCAGCAGCGGGGCCGTGAGCGTCTCCTACGAGCAGTACTTC.

This clonotype was counted ten times or more. Here the CDR3 reads CASSLLGIMTGELFF. In nucleotides, the CDR3 is TGCGCCAGCAGCTTACTGGGCATCATGACCGGGGAGCTGTTTTTT. V usage is TRBV5-1 and J usage is TRBJ2-2; no reliable D call. V was shortened by 2 bases and J by 5 bases, with 13 bases between the two germline ends. CDR3 length: 15 amino acids. Germline values: CDR1 SGHRS, CDR2 YFSETQ.

The genes are TRBV6-5 and TRBJ1-5; D may be TRBD1 (5 bases). The CDR3 has 11 residues. V lost 8 bases, J lost 9 bases, and 11 bases lay in between. Germline CDR1 MNHEY, CDR2 SVGAGI. CDR3 DNA sequence: TGTGCCAGCGGACCAGGGTGGCCCCAGCATTTT. The encoded protein is CASGPGWPQHF.

The J gene is TRBJ1-1, the V gene TRBV7-9; no clear D gene. The CDR3 is 12 residues long. Germline V gives CDR1 SEHNR, CDR2 FQNEAQ (reference sequence). V gave up 4 bases and J gave up 7 bases, with 10 bases separating them. CDR3 loop: CASSSGPLEAFF. CDR3 DNA: TGTGCCAGCAGCTCAGGCCCCCTTGAAGCTTTCTTT.

This clonotype was observed a few times. The chain employs TRBV7-9 and TRBJ1-5; possibly TRBD1 for D (5 bases). The ends were cut back, 1 base at V and 4 bases at J, with 17 bases in the middle. In germline, CDR1 is SEHNR, CDR2 FQNEAQ (reference sequence). This CDR3 contains 17 residues. The CDR3 region is CASSLVVLTAENQPQHF. The CDR3 bases are TGTGCCAGCAGCTTAGTAGTGCTGACAGCCGAGAATCAGCCCCAGCATTTT.

J is TRBJ1-1 and V is TRBV7-9; D gene unclear. Germline-derived CDR1 and CDR2 are SEHNR and FQNEAQ (reference sequence). The CDR3 contains 10 residues. Trimming pared 7 bases from V and 11 bases from J, leaving 11 bases between. The CDR3: CASTQTGAFF. CDR3 bases: TGTGCCAGCACCCAAACTGGGGCTTTCTTT.

This rearrangement joins TRBV18 to TRBJ2-4, with 10 bases aligning to TRBD1. V was pared by 3 bases and J by 2 bases, with 1 base of the junction left unmatched. Germline V lookup: CDR1 KGHSH, CDR2 LQKENI. The CDR3 consists of 15 residues. The CDR3 DNA reads TGTGCCAGCTCACCGGGACAGGGGACCAAAAACATTCAGTACTTC. It translates to CASSPGQGTKNIQYF.

The J gene is TRBJ2-3, the V gene TRBV7-9; no definite D call. The CDR3 is 10 residues long. V was trimmed by 1 base and J by 14 bases, leaving 7 bases between them. The V gene's germline CDR1 is SEHNR and CDR2 FQNEAQ (reference sequence). This CDR3 reads CASSLDYLYF. In nucleotides, the CDR3 is TGTGCCAGCAGCTTAGACTACCTGTATTTT.

V and J are TRBV10-3 and TRBJ2-2, with TRBD2 as a possible D gene (6 bases). Trimming cost V 6 bases and J 6 bases, with 11 bases left between them. Germline V gene sequence: CDR1 ENHRY, CDR2 SYGVKD. This CDR3 is built from 13 residues. The CDR3 coding sequence is TGTGCCATCAGGTCGGAGGGCGCCGGGGAGCTGTTTTTT. This codes for CAIRSEGAGELFF.

The chain is built from TRBV12-3 or TRBV12-4 and TRBJ1-4, with unresolved D. V was cut by 2 bases and J by 6 bases, with 10 bases left in between. This CDR3 region has 14 residues. The CDR3 bases are TGTGCCAGCAGTTTACTCCGGCCGGATGAAAAACTGTTTTTT. Translated: CASSLLRPDEKLFF.

This clonotype was observed a handful of times. This sequence joins TRBV29-1 and TRBJ2-1; D ambiguous. Trimming took 5 bases from V and 6 from J, leaving 11 bases between them. This CDR3 contains 12 residues. Germline V gene sequence: CDR1 SQVTM, CDR2 ANQGSEA. The CDR3 sequence is CSVLDSLNEQFF. The DNA for the CDR3 is TGCAGCGTTCTTGACTCGCTCAATGAGCAGTTCTTC.

The V and J genes are TRBV5-6 and TRBJ2-3; 8 nucleotides align to TRBD1. Trimming took 1 base from V and 5 from J; bases not matched to a gene: 6. Germline values: CDR1 SGHDT, CDR2 YYEEEE. The CDR3 extends over 15 amino acids. The CDR3 here is CASSLWQGALDTQYF. DNA for the CDR3: TGTGCCAGCAGCTTGTGGCAGGGGGCTTTAGATACGCAGTATTTT.

The chain links TRBV10-3 to TRBJ2-1, with 8 positions matching TRBD2. The CDR3 totals 18 residues. With 0 bases clipped from V and 3 bases from J, the junction kept 10 bases outside the gene matches. Per the germline V gene, CDR1 is ENHRY and CDR2 is SYGVKD. CDR3 nucleotide sequence: TGTGCCATCAGTGAGTCGATGATCGAGCGGGAGTACTACAATGAGCAGTTCTTC. This gives the protein CAISESMIEREYYNEQFF.

This clonotype appeared a few times. This chain uses TRBV4-3 with TRBJ2-3; 11 nucleotides agree with TRBD2. V trimming: 2 bases; J trimming: 10 bases; junction bases outside the gene matches: 5. Germline CDR1 and CDR2: LGHNA and YSLEER. CDR3 size: 14 residues. CDR3 DNA: TGCGCCAGCAGCCAAAGCCTAGCGGGAGGTGCGCAGTATTTT. Its translation is CASSQSLAGGAQYF.

This clonotype was counted a few times. The V and J genes are TRBV9 and TRBJ2-7; tentative D call: TRBD1 (5 bases). CDR1 is SGDLS, CDR2 YYNGEE, per germline. CDR3 size: 15 residues. The V end lost 0 bases, the J end lost 4 bases, and 14 bases lay between the germline ends. The chain's CDR3 is CASSVDRGSLYEQYF. The CDR3 nucleotides read TGTGCCAGCAGCGTAGATAGGGGCAGCTTGTACGAGCAGTACTTC.

V is TRBV9 and J is TRBJ1-2; 7 bases are a match to TRBD1. V shed 3 bases and J 2 bases; nucleotides not matched to a gene: 4. The CDR3 has 14 amino acids. Per germline, CDR1 SGDLS and CDR2 YYNGEE. The CDR3 coding sequence is TGTGCCAGCAGCGCAAAACAGGGGAACTATGGCTACACCTTC. Its translation: CASSAKQGNYGYTF. Together with reference TRBV9 and TRBJ1-2, the CDR3 gives the full variable domain: DSGVTQTPKHLITATGQRVTLRCSPRSGDLSVYWYQQSLDQGLQFLIQYYNGEERAKGNILERFSAQQFPDLHSELNLSSLELGDSALYFCASSAKQGNYGYTFGSGTRLTVV.